What follows are 26 T cell receptor beta chains derived from one specimen sequenced in a study of CD8 T cells in ankylosing spondylitis. TCRdb re-called the 5' RACE reads with MiXCR, one entry per CDR3 protein. The sample gives some 150,000 distinct CDR3 sequences, around 42% of which show up once; 15% is in the top ten. The sample was synovial fluid, either unsorted or a sorted T cell fraction (not recorded which). Source of these receptors: a male donor with ankylosing spondylitis.

V usage is TRBV20-1 and J usage is TRBJ2-3; D uncertain. Between the trimmed V and J ends, which lost 5 bases and 1 base, there was a span of 4 bases. Per the germline V gene, CDR1 is DFQATT and CDR2 is SNEGSKA (reference sequence). This CDR3 contains 11 residues. The CDR3 region is CSAPRTDTQYF. As DNA, the CDR3 is TGCAGTGCTCCCCGCACAGATACGCAGTATTTT.

The rearrangement links TRBV20-1 to TRBJ2-3; 7 bases are shared with TRBD1. CDR1 is DFQATT, CDR2 SNEGSKA, per germline (reference sequence). The CDR3 loop spans 14 amino acids. Trimming at V came to 1 base and at J to 4 bases, leaving 5 bases not matched to a gene. The CDR3 loop reads CSARGQGFADTQYF. In nucleotides, the CDR3 is TGCAGTGCTAGAGGACAGGGATTCGCAGATACGCAGTATTTT.

This chain uses TRBV4-1 with TRBJ1-1; TRBD1 might be the D (5 bases). CDR1 is MGHRA and CDR2 is YSYEKL in the germline V gene. The germline V and J ends were trimmed by 2 bases and 4 bases, with 11 bases remaining between them. The CDR3 runs 14 residues. The CDR3 loop is CASSQSGGRTEAFF. The CDR3 DNA reads TGCGCCAGCAGCCAATCGGGGGGACGCACTGAAGCTTTCTTT.

This clonotype appeared a few times. This rearrangement joins TRBV5-6 to TRBJ2-1; D is perhaps TRBD1 or TRBD2 (6 bases each). The CDR3 is 13 residues long. Germline V gene data show CDR1 as SGHDT and CDR2 as YYEEEE. V dropped 2 bases and J dropped 7 bases, with 10 bases sitting between them. CDR3: CASSLGGRNEQFF. The CDR3 DNA reads as TGTGCCAGCAGCTTAGGGGGGCGGAATGAGCAGTTCTTC.

The sample holds a few counts of this clonotype. The chain joins TRBV6-1 to TRBJ1-1; 7 bases agree with TRBD1. J was trimmed by 1 base and V by 6 bases; bases with no gene match: 5. Germline CDR1 MNHNS, CDR2 SASEGT. The CDR3 has 14 residues. This CDR3 is CASRRQGGNTEAFF. The CDR3 DNA sequence: TGTGCCAGCAGACGACAGGGAGGGAACACTGAAGCTTTCTTT.

V usage is TRBV7-9 and J usage is TRBJ2-2; D ambiguous. Germline V gene data show CDR1 as SEHNR and CDR2 as FQNEAQ (reference sequence). The CDR3 spans 16 residues. V dropped 6 bases and J dropped 1 base, with 15 bases sitting between them. In nucleotides, the CDR3 is TGTGCCAGCAGACCACCCCTGCCTGTGAACACCGGGGAGCTGTTTTTT. Protein: CASRPPLPVNTGELFF.

Many counts were recorded for this clonotype. This chain uses TRBV20-1 with TRBJ1-5; D is unresolved. V was trimmed by 6 bases and J by 3 bases, leaving 15 bases between them. Germline loops: CDR1 DFQATT, CDR2 SNEGSKA (reference sequence). The CDR3 consists of 14 residues. The CDR3 protein is CSAPSGHNNQPQHF. The CDR3 DNA reads as TGCAGTGCCCCCTCTGGGCACAACAATCAGCCCCAGCATTTT.

The chain is built from TRBV3-1 and TRBJ2-3; 9 nucleotides match TRBD1. The J segment lost 2 bases and the V segment lost 1 base, leaving 7 bases of the junction unmatched. The CDR3 is 17 amino acids. The V gene's germline CDR1 is LGHDT and CDR2 YNNKEL (reference sequence). The CDR3 here is CASSQGLEQGATDTQYF. The CDR3 DNA reads TGTGCCAGCAGCCAAGGCCTGGAACAGGGGGCCACAGATACGCAGTATTTT.

This clonotype has at least ten counts. The rearrangement uses TRBV7-9 and TRBJ2-2; D gene unclear. The CDR3 is 12 amino acids. The germline V and J ends were trimmed by 4 bases and 6 bases, with 6 bases remaining between them. Germline CDR1 reads SEHNR; CDR2 reads FQNEAQ (reference sequence). CDR3 sequence: CASSYQAGELFF. DNA of the CDR3: TGTGCCAGCAGCTACCAAGCCGGGGAGCTGTTTTTT. The variable domain in full, completed from reference TRBV7-9 and TRBJ2-2, reads DTGVSQNPRHKITKRGQNVTFRCDPISEHNRLYWYRQTLGQGPEFLTYFQNEAQLEKSRLLSDRFSAERPKGSFSTLEIQRTEQGDSAMYLCASSYQAGELFFGEGSRLTVL.

The gene calls are TRBV5-6 and TRBJ1-1, with D unresolved. Germline loops: CDR1 SGHDT, CDR2 YYEEEE. The V end was cut by 4 bases, the J end by 3 bases, with 10 bases between. The CDR3 sequence is 13 residues long. The CDR3 spells CASSPAAHTEAFF. The CDR3 coding sequence is TGTGCCAGCAGCCCCGCAGCCCACACTGAAGCTTTCTTT.

The rearrangement joins TRBV5-6 to TRBJ2-5; TRBD2 is a possible D gene (6 bases). The CDR3 totals 17 residues. Germline CDR1 is SGHDT and CDR2 is YYEEEE. The V end lost 0 bases, the J end lost 5 bases, and 20 bases lay between the germline ends. In DNA form, the CDR3 reads TGTGCCAGCAGCTTGGGGTATAGGAGGGTCATCAGGGAGACCCAGTACTTC. Amino acid sequence: CASSLGYRRVIRETQYF.

This clonotype rates as medium-sized (0.01 to 0.1%). As DNA, the CDR3 is TGCGCCAGCAGCCAAGAGGTGAGCTCCTACAATGAGCAGTTCTTC. As protein: CASSQEVSSYNEQFF. V usage is TRBV4-1 and J usage is TRBJ2-1; D unresolved. Trimming left V 0 bases short and J 0 bases short, with 6 bases between. The germline CDR1 and CDR2 sequences are MGHRA and YSYEKL. This CDR3 comprises 15 residues.

This clonotype was counted only a few times. The rearrangement links TRBV6-1 to TRBJ1-2; TRBD1 might be the D (5 bases). V gave up 3 bases and J gave up 5 bases, with 16 bases separating them. The CDR3 has 15 residues. CDR1 is MNHNS and CDR2 is SASEGT in the germline V gene. The CDR3 DNA sequence: TGTGCCAGCAGTGAGAGATACGGGGAGGGGTATGGCTACACCTTC. It yields the protein CASSERYGEGYGYTF.

The chain carries TRBV4-3 and TRBJ2-3; D possibly uses TRBD1 or TRBD2 (5 bases each). The V end lost 1 base, the J end lost 2 bases, and 13 bases lay between the germline ends. This CDR3 contains 16 residues. Germline V gene lookup returns CDR1 LGHNA and CDR2 YSLEER. The CDR3 is CASSQGGGYVTDTQYF. DNA for the CDR3: TGCGCCAGCAGCCAAGGTGGGGGTTATGTCACAGATACGCAGTATTTT.

The rearrangement links TRBV29-1 to TRBJ2-7; TRBD1 matches 7 bases. V lost 1 base, J lost 5 bases, and 8 bases stayed unmatched. This CDR3 has 14 residues. Germline V gives CDR1 SQVTM, CDR2 ANQGSEA. CDR3 DNA sequence: TGCAGCGTTGAAGCGTACAGGGGAACGGACGAGCAGTACTTC. It encodes CSVEAYRGTDEQYF.

The chain carries TRBV5-1 and TRBJ2-7; possible D gene TRBD1, 6 bases. Germline V gene lookup returns CDR1 SGHRS and CDR2 YFSETQ. V was shortened by 4 bases and J by 4 bases, with 21 bases between the two germline ends. CDR3 size: 16 residues. CDR3 amino acids: CASSPEAGATRYEQYF. The CDR3 bases are TGCGCCAGCAGCCCCGAGGCAGGGGCTACGAGATACGAGCAGTACTTC.

Only a few counts were recorded for this clonotype. The V and J genes are TRBV11-2 and TRBJ1-1, with D uncertain. CDR1 is SGHAT and CDR2 is FQNNGV in the germline V gene. With 4 bases removed from V and 2 bases from J, the gap between germline ends came to 14 bases. This CDR3 is 15 amino acids long. The CDR3 coding sequence is TGTGCCAGCAGCTCCCGCCACAAGGCCAACACTGAAGCTTTCTTT. Amino acids: CASSSRHKANTEAFF.

This clonotype was observed a handful of times. The rearrangement links TRBV7-6 to TRBJ2-1, with D maybe TRBD1 (7 bases). This CDR3 spans 14 amino acids. Germline V CDR1 and CDR2: SGHVS, FNYEAQ. Trimming stripped 4 bases from V and 3 bases from J, with 10 bases between. The CDR3 region has the DNA TGTGCCAGCAGCTGGGGGGACAGCTACAATGAGCAGTTCTTC. Its protein product is CASSWGDSYNEQFF. Full variable domain (missing parts from reference TRBV7-6 and TRBJ2-1): GAGVSQSPRYKVTKRGQDVALRCDPISGHVSLYWYRQALGQGPEFLTYFNYEAQQDKSGLPNDRFSAERPEGSISTLTIQRTEQRDSAMYRCASSWGDSYNEQFFGPGTRLTVL.

The chain has TRBV28 and TRBJ2-7; no reliable D call. Trimming stripped 5 bases from V and 3 bases from J, with 14 bases between. Germline V gene data show CDR1 as MDHEN and CDR2 as SYDVKM. CDR3 length equals 14 residues. Here the CDR3 DNA reads TGTGCCAGCAGTCTCCTAGAGCCGTACTACGAGCAGTACTTC. This encodes CASSLLEPYYEQYF.

Notes on this clonotype: This sequence may be a read error, since a much larger clone differs from it by one base. This chain joins TRBV3-1 and TRBJ1-2; maybe TRBD1 (6 bases). The CDR3 has 15 amino acids. Germline-derived CDR1 and CDR2 are LGHDT and YNNKEL (reference sequence). Trimming left V 3 bases short and J 6 bases short, with 17 bases between. The DNA for the CDR3 is TGTGCCAGCAGCCACGCACAGGGAACGTCCCATGGCTACACCTTC. As protein: CASSHAQGTSHGYTF. The full variable domain, with the rest looked up from reference TRBV3-1 and TRBJ1-2, is DTAVSQTPKYLVTQMGNDKSIKCEQNLGHDTMYWYKQDSKKFLKIMFSYNNKELIINETVPNRFSPKSPDKAHLNLHINSLELGDSAVYFCASSHAQGTSHGYTFGSGTRLTVV.

The chain is built from TRBV28 and TRBJ2-7; TRBD2 is a possible D gene (6 bases). The CDR3 runs to 15 residues. Germline V gives CDR1 MDHEN, CDR2 SYDVKM. Trimming shortened V by 5 bases and J by 5 bases, and 19 bases separated the two germline ends. The DNA for the CDR3 is TGTGCCAGCAGTCCCTTAATCGGGGAGCGGGACGAGCAGTACTTC. The encoded protein is CASSPLIGERDEQYF. Full variable domain (rest looked up from reference TRBV28 and TRBJ2-7): DVKVTQSSRYLVKRTGEKVFLECVQDMDHENMFWYRQDPGLGLRLIYFSYDVKMKEKGDIPEGYSVSREKKERFSLILESASTNQTSMYLCASSPLIGERDEQYFGPGTRLTVT.

V and J are TRBV12-3 or TRBV12-4 and TRBJ2-1, with TRBD2 matching over 7 bases. There are 14 residues in the CDR3. The junction had 10 bases not matched to a gene; V was cut back by 7 bases and J by 7 bases. CDR3 amino acids: CASNGAGSLNEQFF. CDR3 in DNA: TGTGCCAGCAACGGAGCGGGGTCGTTGAATGAGCAGTTCTTC.

The chain is built from TRBV11-3 and TRBJ2-1; TRBD2 aligns across 10 bases. This CDR3 is 16 amino acids long. Trimming removed 4 bases from V and 2 bases from J; junction bases left unmatched: 5. CDR1 is SGHNT, CDR2 YENEEA, per germline. CDR3 DNA sequence: TGTGCCAGCAGCTATGGAAGCGGGGGGGCCTACAATGAGCAGTTCTTC. As protein: CASSYGSGGAYNEQFF.

The chain combines TRBV4-3 with TRBJ1-4; the match to TRBD1 covers 10 bases. The germline V gene encodes CDR1 LGHNA and CDR2 YSLEER. Trimming removed 0 bases from V and 3 bases from J; junction bases left unmatched: 7. This CDR3 spans 18 amino acids. CDR3: CASSQDRDRGSANEKLFF. The CDR3 DNA reads as TGCGCCAGCAGCCAAGATAGGGACAGGGGTTCGGCTAATGAAAAACTGTTTTTT.

J is TRBJ2-2 and V is TRBV4-2, with 8 bases lining up with TRBD1. Per germline, CDR1 LGHNA and CDR2 YNFKEQ. The V segment lost 2 bases and the J segment 2 bases; nucleotides outside the gene matches: 10. The CDR3 sequence is 18 residues long. The CDR3 bases are TGTGCCAGCAGCCAACAGGACAGGGAGAGTTTTAACACCGGGGAGCTGTTTTTT. It codes for CASSQQDRESFNTGELFF.

This rearrangement joins TRBV30 to TRBJ1-5; D not resolved. Germline-derived CDR1 and CDR2 are GTSNPN and SVGIG (reference sequence). The CDR3 runs 15 residues. The ends were cut back, 0 bases at V and 4 bases at J, with 13 bases in the middle. This chain's CDR3 is CAWSVTRRVNQPQHF. In nucleotides, the CDR3 is TGTGCCTGGAGTGTAACCCGGCGAGTTAATCAGCCCCAGCATTTT.